A single T cell receptor (beta chain) is shown here with its context. The ends were cut back, 6 bases at V and 6 bases at J, with 9 bases in the middle. The CDR3 is made up of 13 amino acids. This entry comes from a study of control samples from healthy donors and cancer patients. TCRdb keeps only in-frame clones here, not all; method: immunoSEQ multiplex PCR. The sample consists of approximately 93,000 clones, roughly 89% of them appearing once. The sample taken for sequencing was PBMCs. This chain joins TRBV12-3 or TRBV12-4 and TRBJ1-6; no reliable D call. This TCR came from a woman between 50 and 59 years old with colorectal cancer. CDR3 bases: TGTGCCAGCAGCCCCGCTGGTAATTCACCCCTCCACTTT. Its protein product is CASSPAGNSPLHF.